This T cell receptor (beta chain) was sequenced in a study of sequential checkpoint blockade in melanoma. Study as a whole: Arm A got nivolumab then ipilimumab; arm B the reverse, 1:1.

TCRdb's copy holds only in-frame clones and misses some; the assay was immunoSEQ multiplex PCR. The sample has thousands of clones, less than 50% seen once. As to treatment: randomized to nivolumab then ipilimumab (arm A) or the reverse (arm B). DNA-damaging chemotherapy had not been given to any patient beforehand. Sorted cells were live CD3+CD8+, lacking CD19 and CD56, from PBMCs. In its sample, this clone was seen a few times. This specimen consisted of CD8+ T cells sorted from blood (inferred from file names), obtained from a patient given nivolumab and ipilimumab in sequence. The source is a human donor with melanoma.

The CDR3 coding sequence is TGTGCCAGCAGCCCCGACAGGTTAGCGACTGAAGCTTTCTTT. Translated: CASSPDRLATEAFF. The J gene is TRBJ1-1, the V gene TRBV7-9; D possibly corresponds to TRBD1 (6 bases). Germline CDR1 reads SEHNR; CDR2 reads FQNEAQ (reference sequence). V lost 5 bases and J lost 5, with 15 bases in between. The CDR3 covers 14 residues.